This entry is about one T cell receptor (beta chain). Its antigen is not identified. Trimming pared 0 bases from V and 0 bases from J, leaving 6 bases between. Germline V gene sequence: CDR1 DFQATT, CDR2 SNEGSKA (reference sequence). The CDR3 length is 14 residues. The sample originates from a study of response to subunit inactivated influenza vaccine. TCRdb reprocessed the RT-PCR reads via MiXCR and lists one record per CDR3 protein. In the table there are about 190,000 distinct CDR3 sequences, roughly 14% of which are singletons. Study results and limitations: Authors proposed each seasonal influenza vaccination draws in few new T cells.

The V call is TRBV20-1, the J call TRBJ2-1; D is ambiguous. The clonotype comes from a man aged 45-65 years who received an inactivated influenza vaccine. Sequences were derived from CD8+ T cells sorted from PBMCs, sampled less than 6 days after vaccination. The chain's CDR3 is CSARDLGSYNEQFF. CDR3 DNA sequence: TGCAGTGCTAGAGATCTGGGCTCCTACAATGAGCAGTTCTTC.